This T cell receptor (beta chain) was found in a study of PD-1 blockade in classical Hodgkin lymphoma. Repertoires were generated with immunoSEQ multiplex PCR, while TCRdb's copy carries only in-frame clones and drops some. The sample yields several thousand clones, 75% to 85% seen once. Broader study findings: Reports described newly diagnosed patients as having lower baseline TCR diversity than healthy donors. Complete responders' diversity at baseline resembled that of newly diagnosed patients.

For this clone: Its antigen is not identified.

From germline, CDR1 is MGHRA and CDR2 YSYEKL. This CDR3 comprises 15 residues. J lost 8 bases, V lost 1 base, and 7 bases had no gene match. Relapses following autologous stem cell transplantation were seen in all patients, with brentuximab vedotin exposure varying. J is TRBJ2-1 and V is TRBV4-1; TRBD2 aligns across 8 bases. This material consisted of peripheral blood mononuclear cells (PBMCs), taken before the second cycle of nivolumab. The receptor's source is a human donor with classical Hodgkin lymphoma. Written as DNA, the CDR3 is TGCGCCAGCAGCCAAGGAAGCGGGAGCGTCTATGAGCAGTTCTTC. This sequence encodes CASSQGSGSVYEQFF.